One and the same sample provided the 30 T cell receptor beta chains below, sequenced in a study of beta chain features in type 1 diabetes. Study findings and constraints: Type 1 diabetes patients had TCRB CDR3s that were shorter (moderately but significantly so) in all four CD4+ subsets.

Their recognized antigens are unknown. Isolated RNA was reverse transcribed in full, so expressed TCRB transcripts were sequenced. Profiling relied on immunoSEQ multiplex PCR, and the TCRdb table lists in-frame clones only, not all of them. The sample lists 150,000 or so clones, approximately 9% seen once, with under 0.65% in the top ten. The material sequenced was central memory CD4+ T cells from blood. These TCRs come from a woman under 30 with type 1 diabetes.

The V gene is TRBV6-6, the J gene TRBJ2-5; possible D gene TRBD2, 6 bases. CDR3 length: 13 amino acids. In germline, CDR1 is MNHNY, CDR2 SVGAGI (reference sequence). The V end was cut by 6 bases, the J end by 5 bases, with 13 bases between. The CDR3 here is CASSLGLAETQYF. The DNA for the CDR3 is TGTGCCAGCAGCTTAGGGCTAGCGGAGACCCAGTACTTC.

This clone has just a few counts. J is TRBJ2-1 and V is TRBV27; tentative D call: TRBD1 (6 bases). The CDR3 contains 12 residues. Germline V gene lookup returns CDR1 MNHEY and CDR2 SMNVEV (reference sequence). The germline V and J ends were trimmed by 4 bases and 13 bases, with 14 bases remaining between them. The CDR3 DNA follows: TGTGCCAGCAGTTCCCCCGGGACACATCAGTTCTTC. Protein: CASSSPGTHQFF.

The V gene is TRBV14, the J gene TRBJ2-5; D not certain. The CDR3 covers 13 residues. CDR1 is SGHDN and CDR2 is FVKESK in the germline V gene. V lost 4 bases and J 4 bases, leaving 10 bases between the germline ends. The CDR3 reads CASSPRLRETQYF. CDR3 DNA sequence: TGTGCCAGCAGCCCCCGGTTAAGAGAGACCCAGTACTTC.

This clone was seen a few times. The rearrangement uses TRBV4-3 and TRBJ2-5; 12 bases match TRBD2. The CDR3 runs to 17 residues. Germline V gene data show CDR1 as LGHNA and CDR2 as YSLEER. V lost 2 bases and J lost 5; bases outside the gene matches: 9. The CDR3 bases are TGCGCCAGCAGCCAACTGGGGACTAGCGGGCAGGGGGAGACCCAGTACTTC. Protein product: CASSQLGTSGQGETQYF.

J is TRBJ1-6 and V is TRBV5-6, with TRBD1 matching 7 bases. Trimming took 5 bases from V and 8 from J; bases not matched to a gene: 10. In germline, CDR1 is SGHDT, CDR2 YYEEEE. The CDR3 is 15 residues long. CDR3 residues: CASRPTGTADSPLHF. CDR3 nucleotides: TGTGCCAGCAGACCGACCGGGACAGCCGATTCACCCCTCCACTTT.

This clone was found a few times. V and J are TRBV7-2 and TRBJ2-7; tentatively, D is TRBD2 (6 bases). Germline CDR1 SGHTA, CDR2 FQGNSA. The CDR3 sequence is 14 residues long. The V end was cut by 5 bases, the J end by 6 bases, with 17 bases between. CDR3 loop: CASSATSGTGEQYF. CDR3 nucleotide sequence: TGTGCCAGCAGCGCGACCTCCGGGACTGGCGAGCAGTACTTC.

This clone was detected only a few times. The chain employs TRBV27 and TRBJ2-7; maybe TRBD2 (6 bases). V shed 3 bases and J shed 0 bases, with 9 bases lying between them. CDR1 and CDR2 (germline): MNHEY, SMNVEV (reference sequence). The CDR3 runs 14 residues. The CDR3 sequence: CASSLGGSSYEQYF. The CDR3 region has the DNA TGTGCCAGCAGTTTGGGGGGTAGCTCCTACGAGCAGTACTTC.

This clone has only a few counts. The genes are TRBV18 and TRBJ2-7; TRBD1 aligns across 9 bases. After removal of 5 bases from V and 6 bases from J, the junction contained 5 bases not matched to a gene. The length of the CDR3 is 13 residues. Germline CDR1 is KGHSH and CDR2 is LQKENI. The CDR3 sequence is CASSSTGGVEQYF. The CDR3 DNA follows: TGTGCCAGCTCATCCACAGGGGGCGTCGAGCAGTACTTC.

J is TRBJ2-2 and V is TRBV19, with TRBD2 matching 11 bases. This CDR3 is built from 17 residues. The germline V gene has CDR1 LNHDA and CDR2 SQIVND (reference sequence). The V and J ends lost 3 bases and 1 base, in that order; junction bases with no gene match: 4. The CDR3 DNA follows: TGTGCCAGTAGTATCCCTAGCGGGGGGATGAACACCGGGGAGCTGTTTTTT. Protein product: CASSIPSGGMNTGELFF.

Only a few counts were recorded for this clone. CDR3 nucleotide sequence: TGTGCCAGCAGCTTAGAAGGTGGACAGTTCTACGAGCAGTACTTC. Translating it yields CASSLEGGQFYEQYF. V gene TRBV7-2 combines with J gene TRBJ2-7, with D tentatively TRBD1 (6 bases). Per germline, CDR1 SGHTA and CDR2 FQGNSA. V dropped 1 base and J dropped 3 bases, with 13 bases sitting between them. The CDR3 is 15 amino acids.

The V gene is TRBV2, the J gene TRBJ1-4; 7 bases agree with TRBD1. V lost 5 bases and J lost 8; bases outside the gene matches: 11. This CDR3 has 15 residues. CDR1 is SNHLY, CDR2 FYNNEI, per germline. DNA for the CDR3: TGTGCCAGCAGTCTCGATCAGGGGGTTTCAGAAAAACTGTTTTTT. Its protein is CASSLDQGVSEKLFF. Together with reference TRBV2 and TRBJ1-4, the CDR3 gives the full variable domain: EPEVTQTPSHQVTQMGQEVILRCVPISNHLYFYWYRQILGQKVEFLVSFYNNEISEKSEIFDDQFSVERPDGSNFTLKIRSTKLEDSAMYFCASSLDQGVSEKLFFGSGTQLSVL.

This clone was detected a few times. V usage is TRBV7-9 and J usage is TRBJ2-3; D perhaps matches TRBD1 (6 bases). The length of the CDR3 is 15 residues. V lost 4 bases, J lost 0 bases, and 11 bases lay in between. Germline V gives CDR1 SEHNR, CDR2 FQNEAQ (reference sequence). CDR3 in amino acids: CASSSGTYSTDTQYF. CDR3 in DNA: TGTGCCAGCAGCTCCGGGACATATAGCACAGATACGCAGTATTTT. The whole variable domain, remainder taken from reference TRBV7-9 and TRBJ2-3, is DTGVSQNPRHKITKRGQNVTFRCDPISEHNRLYWYRQTLGQGPEFLTYFQNEAQLEKSRLLSDRFSAERPKGSFSTLEIQRTEQGDSAMYLCASSSGTYSTDTQYFGPGTRLTVL.

This clone was picked up a small number of times. The chain uses TRBV2 and TRBJ1-1; 7 nucleotides align to TRBD1. Germline CDR1 SNHLY, CDR2 FYNNEI. The CDR3 spans 15 residues. V shed 4 bases, J shed 0 bases, and the junction held 5 bases outside the gene matches. The CDR3 region has the DNA TGTGCCAGCAGTGCACAGGGGAGCGTGAACACTGAAGCTTTCTTT. It encodes CASSAQGSVNTEAFF.

This clone has more than one count but fewer than ten. The CDR3 here is CASSPQGAHEQYF. In DNA form, the CDR3 reads TGTGCCAGCTCACCACAGGGGGCCCACGAGCAGTACTTC. The V and J genes are TRBV18 and TRBJ2-7; 7 nucleotides line up with TRBD1. The trim removed 1 base at V and 5 bases at J, leaving 2 bases unmatched. Germline CDR1 reads KGHSH; CDR2 reads LQKENI. CDR3 length equals 13 residues.

The table lists this clone with a few counts. V is TRBV7-2 and J is TRBJ2-2; no firm D call. This CDR3 spans 15 amino acids. Trimming cost V 6 bases and J 0 bases, with 11 bases left between them. Per germline, CDR1 SGHTA and CDR2 FQGNSA. CDR3 protein: CASSWASANTGELFF. CDR3 nucleotide sequence: TGTGCCAGCAGTTGGGCGTCGGCGAACACCGGGGAGCTGTTTTTT.

Only a few counts were recorded for this clone. The rearrangement uses TRBV7-2 and TRBJ2-5; D possibly corresponds to TRBD1 (6 bases). This CDR3 comprises 14 residues. The germline V and J ends were trimmed by 5 bases and 2 bases, with 12 bases remaining between them. Germline loops: CDR1 SGHTA, CDR2 FQGNSA. For the CDR3, the DNA is TGTGCCAGCAGCCCTAGACAGGTACAAGAGACCCAGTACTTC. Its protein product is CASSPRQVQETQYF.

The chain recombines TRBV5-6 with TRBJ2-7; 7 bases are a match to TRBD1. Germline V lookup: CDR1 SGHDT, CDR2 YYEEEE. The ends lost 4 bases at V and 6 bases at J; junction bases unmatched: 7. This CDR3 contains 13 residues. CDR3 coding DNA: TGTGCCAGCAGCGCCCAGACAGGGTCCGAGCAGTACTTC. Translated: CASSAQTGSEQYF.

The chain is built from TRBV7-6 and TRBJ1-1; D is unclear. The V and J ends lost 3 bases and 1 base respectively, with 9 bases between them. The CDR3 is 14 amino acids. Germline V gene sequence: CDR1 SGHVS, CDR2 FNYEAQ. The CDR3 sequence is CASSLSVRNTEAFF. The CDR3 coding sequence is TGTGCCAGCAGCTTGAGCGTACGGAACACTGAAGCTTTCTTT.

The chain has TRBV28 and TRBJ2-7, with TRBD2 matching 15 bases. Germline CDR1 and CDR2: MDHEN and SYDVKM. V gave up 4 bases and J gave up 7 bases; unmatched junction bases: 5. The CDR3 runs 15 residues. This chain's CDR3 is CASSSTGTSGREQYF. In DNA, the CDR3 is TGTGCCAGCAGTTCCACCGGGACTAGCGGGAGGGAGCAGTACTTC.

CDR3 protein: CSARQGWAFF. The DNA for the CDR3 is TGCAGTGCTCGACAGGGGTGGGCTTTCTTT. The V call is TRBV20-1, the J call TRBJ1-1; 8 bases are shared with TRBD1. The CDR3 has 10 amino acids. The V and J ends lost 5 bases and 11 bases, in that order; junction bases with no gene match: 4. In germline, CDR1 is DFQATT, CDR2 SNEGSKA (reference sequence).

This clone was seen at least ten times. This sequence joins TRBV7-9 and TRBJ1-1; weak D call: TRBD1 (5 bases). CDR3 size: 10 residues. The V and J ends lost 7 bases and 5 bases respectively, with 5 bases between them. Germline values: CDR1 SEHNR, CDR2 FQNEAQ (reference sequence). CDR3 in amino acids: CASKGTEAFF. The CDR3 nucleotides read TGTGCCAGCAAGGGGACTGAAGCTTTCTTT.

V is TRBV9 and J is TRBJ2-7, with 7 bases that match TRBD2. V gave up 2 bases and J gave up 0 bases; unmatched junction bases: 5. Germline values: CDR1 SGDLS, CDR2 YYNGEE. The CDR3 consists of 15 residues. The CDR3 DNA follows: TGTGCCAGCAGCGTCAGCGGGGCGAGCTCCTACGAGCAGTACTTC. Translating it yields CASSVSGASSYEQYF.

The rearrangement uses TRBV7-2 and TRBJ2-7, with 10 bases that match TRBD1. The germline gives CDR1 SGHTA, CDR2 FQGNSA. The V gene end was trimmed by 1 base and the J gene end by 4 bases; junction bases not matched to a gene: 4. The CDR3 runs to 15 residues. In DNA form, the CDR3 reads TGTGCCAGCAGCTTAGGTGGGACAGGGGAATACGAGCAGTACTTC. This translates into CASSLGGTGEYEQYF.

The chain joins TRBV7-7 to TRBJ2-3, with 8 bases fitting TRBD1. The CDR3 is 14 residues long. Germline CDR1 and CDR2: SSHAT and FNYEAQ (reference sequence). Written as DNA, the CDR3 is TGTGCTACGTCACGCAGGGGGCTCACAGATACGCAGTATTTT. Its protein is CATSRRGLTDTQYF.

V and J are TRBV19 and TRBJ1-1; tentatively, D is TRBD1 (5 bases). The V gene's germline CDR1 is LNHDA and CDR2 SQIVND (reference sequence). Between the trimmed V and J ends, which lost 3 bases and 2 bases, there was a span of 16 bases. This CDR3 contains 16 residues. CDR3 region: CASSMGGGGDNTEAFF. As DNA, the CDR3 is TGTGCCAGTAGTATGGGCGGGGGAGGTGACAACACTGAAGCTTTCTTT.

The genes are TRBV18 and TRBJ1-5, with D possibly being TRBD1 (6 bases). This CDR3 contains 15 residues. Trimming took 2 bases from V and 4 from J, leaving 12 bases between them. CDR1 KGHSH and CDR2 LQKENI come from the germline V gene. The CDR3 coding sequence is TGTGCCAGCTCACCAAACGACAGGTTTAATCAGCCCCAGCATTTT. Translation: CASSPNDRFNQPQHF.

The gene calls are TRBV28 and TRBJ2-7, with 9 positions matching TRBD2. Germline V lookup: CDR1 MDHEN, CDR2 SYDVKM. CDR3 length equals 15 residues. Trimming at V came to 2 bases and at J to 7 bases, leaving 9 bases not matched to a gene. CDR3 sequence reads: CASSLAGTSSREQYF. DNA for the CDR3: TGTGCCAGCAGTTTAGCAGGGACTAGCTCGAGGGAGCAGTACTTC.

The chain recombines TRBV10-3 with TRBJ2-1; D is perhaps TRBD2 (6 bases). The CDR3 is 16 amino acids. The V gene lost 3 bases and the J gene lost 6 bases, with 18 bases spanning the gap. CDR1 and CDR2 from the germline V gene are ENHRY and SYGVKD. The CDR3 is CAISDGGAGQRNEQFF. The CDR3 nucleotides are TGTGCCATCAGTGATGGAGGGGCAGGGCAACGCAATGAGCAGTTCTTC.

This clone was picked up a small number of times. This chain links TRBV25-1 with TRBJ1-6, with unresolved D. Germline loops: CDR1 MGHDK, CDR2 SYGVNS. Trimming stripped 7 bases from V and 10 bases from J, with 14 bases between. The CDR3 runs to 13 residues. The CDR3 region is CASTGMGKSPLHF. The CDR3 bases are TGTGCCAGCACCGGGATGGGAAAATCACCCCTCCACTTT.

This clone was picked up a small number of times. This chain connects TRBV4-3 to TRBJ2-4; 7 bases align to TRBD2. CDR1 LGHNA and CDR2 YSLEER come from the germline V gene. This CDR3 has 15 amino acids. The trim removed 0 bases at V and 8 bases at J, leaving 7 bases unmatched. The CDR3 coding sequence is TGCGCCAGCAGCCAAGATCGGGCTAGCGGAGACATTCAGTACTTC. Amino acids: CASSQDRASGDIQYF.